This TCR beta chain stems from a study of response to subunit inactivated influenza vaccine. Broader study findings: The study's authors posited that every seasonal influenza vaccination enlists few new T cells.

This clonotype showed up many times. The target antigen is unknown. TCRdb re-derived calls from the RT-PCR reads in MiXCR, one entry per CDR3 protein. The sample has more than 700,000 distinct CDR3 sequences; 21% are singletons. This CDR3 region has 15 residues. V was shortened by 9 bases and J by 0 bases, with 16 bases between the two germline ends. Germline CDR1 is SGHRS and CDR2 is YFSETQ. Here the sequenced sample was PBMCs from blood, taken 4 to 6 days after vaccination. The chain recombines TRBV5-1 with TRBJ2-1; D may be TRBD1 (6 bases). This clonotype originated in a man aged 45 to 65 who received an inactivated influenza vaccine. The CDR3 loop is CATTTGGSSYNEQFF. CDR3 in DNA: TGCGCCACTACGACAGGAGGAAGCTCCTACAATGAGCAGTTCTTC.